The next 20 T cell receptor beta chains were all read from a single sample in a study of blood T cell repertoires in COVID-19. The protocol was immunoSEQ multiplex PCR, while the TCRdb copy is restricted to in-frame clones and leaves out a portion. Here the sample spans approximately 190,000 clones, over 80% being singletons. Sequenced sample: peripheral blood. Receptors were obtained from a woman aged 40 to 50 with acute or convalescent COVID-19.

DNA of the CDR3: TGTGCCTGGAGTCCACGGACAGGGGCCGAAGAGACCCAGTACTTC. Residues: CAWSPRTGAEETQYF. The chain uses TRBV30 and TRBJ2-5; 9 bases align to TRBD1. CDR3 length equals 15 residues. CDR1 GTSNPN and CDR2 SVGIG come from the germline V gene (reference sequence). With 2 bases clipped from V and 3 bases from J, the junction kept 7 bases outside the gene matches.

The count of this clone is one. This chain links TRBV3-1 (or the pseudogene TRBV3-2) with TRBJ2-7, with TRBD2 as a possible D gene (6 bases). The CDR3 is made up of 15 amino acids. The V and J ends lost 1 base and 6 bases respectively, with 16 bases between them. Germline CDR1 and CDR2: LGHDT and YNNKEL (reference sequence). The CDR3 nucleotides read TGTGCCAGCAGCCAAGTGATCGGGACTCATGTCGAGCAGTACTTC. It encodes CASSQVIGTHVEQYF.

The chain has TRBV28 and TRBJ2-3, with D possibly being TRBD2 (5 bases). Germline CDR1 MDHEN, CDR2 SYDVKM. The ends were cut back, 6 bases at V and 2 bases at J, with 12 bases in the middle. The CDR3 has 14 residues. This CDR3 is CASSRGAATDTQYF. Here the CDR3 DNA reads TGTGCCAGCAGCCGGGGAGCGGCCACAGATACGCAGTATTTT.

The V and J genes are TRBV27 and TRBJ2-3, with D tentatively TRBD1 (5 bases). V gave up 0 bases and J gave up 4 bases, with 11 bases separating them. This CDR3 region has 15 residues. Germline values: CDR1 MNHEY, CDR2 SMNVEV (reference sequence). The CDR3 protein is CASSLSITGADTQYF. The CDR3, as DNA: TGTGCCAGCAGTTTATCGATCACAGGCGCAGATACGCAGTATTTT.

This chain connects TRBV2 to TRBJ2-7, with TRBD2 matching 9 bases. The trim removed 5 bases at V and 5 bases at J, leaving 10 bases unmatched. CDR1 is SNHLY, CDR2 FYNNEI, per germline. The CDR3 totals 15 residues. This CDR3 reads CASSPGASGTHEQYF. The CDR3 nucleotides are TGTGCCAGCAGTCCCGGGGCTAGCGGGACCCACGAGCAGTACTTC.

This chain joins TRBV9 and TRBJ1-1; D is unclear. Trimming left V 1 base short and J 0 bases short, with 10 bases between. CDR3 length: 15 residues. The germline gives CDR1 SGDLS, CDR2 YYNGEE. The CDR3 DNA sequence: TGTGCCAGCAGCGTATCCGGCAGGTTGAACACTGAAGCTTTCTTT. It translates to CASSVSGRLNTEAFF.

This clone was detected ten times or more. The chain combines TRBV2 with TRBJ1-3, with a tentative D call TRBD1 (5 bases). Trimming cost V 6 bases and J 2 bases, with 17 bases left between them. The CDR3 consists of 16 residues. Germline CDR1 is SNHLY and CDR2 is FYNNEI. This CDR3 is CASRTQTGFTGNTIYF. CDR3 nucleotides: TGTGCCAGCAGAACCCAAACAGGCTTTACTGGAAACACCATATATTTT.

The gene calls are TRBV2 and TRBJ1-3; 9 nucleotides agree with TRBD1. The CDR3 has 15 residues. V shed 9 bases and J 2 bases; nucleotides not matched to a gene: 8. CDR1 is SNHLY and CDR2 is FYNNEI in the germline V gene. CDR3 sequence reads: CASAGTGSAGNTIYF. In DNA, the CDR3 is TGTGCCAGTGCCGGGACAGGGAGCGCTGGAAACACCATATATTTT.

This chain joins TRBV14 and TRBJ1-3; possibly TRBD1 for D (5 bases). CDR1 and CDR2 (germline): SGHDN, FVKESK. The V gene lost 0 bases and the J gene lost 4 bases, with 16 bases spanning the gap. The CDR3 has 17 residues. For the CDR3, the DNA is TGTGCCAGCAGCCAAGATTTCGGCAGGGTACGGGGAAACACCATATATTTT. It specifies CASSQDFGRVRGNTIYF.

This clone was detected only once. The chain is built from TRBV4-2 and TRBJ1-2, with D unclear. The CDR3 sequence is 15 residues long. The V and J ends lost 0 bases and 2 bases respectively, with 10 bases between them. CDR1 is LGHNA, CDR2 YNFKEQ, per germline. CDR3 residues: CASSQDLGANYGYTF. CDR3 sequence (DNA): TGTGCCAGCAGCCAAGACCTGGGAGCGAACTATGGCTACACCTTC.

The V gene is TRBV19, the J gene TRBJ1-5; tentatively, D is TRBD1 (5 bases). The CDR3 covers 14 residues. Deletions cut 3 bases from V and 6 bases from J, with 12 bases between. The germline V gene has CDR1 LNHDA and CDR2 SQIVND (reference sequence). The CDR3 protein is CASSILAGFQPQHF. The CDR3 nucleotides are TGTGCCAGTAGTATCCTGGCAGGGTTTCAGCCCCAGCATTTT.

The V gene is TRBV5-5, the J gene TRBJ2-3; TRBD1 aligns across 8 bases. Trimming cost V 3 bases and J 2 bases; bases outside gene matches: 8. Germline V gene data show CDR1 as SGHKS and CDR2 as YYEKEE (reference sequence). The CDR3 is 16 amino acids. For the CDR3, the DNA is TGTGCCAGCAGCTGGGGGCAGGGGGCTTTCACAGATACGCAGTATTTT. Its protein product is CASSWGQGAFTDTQYF.

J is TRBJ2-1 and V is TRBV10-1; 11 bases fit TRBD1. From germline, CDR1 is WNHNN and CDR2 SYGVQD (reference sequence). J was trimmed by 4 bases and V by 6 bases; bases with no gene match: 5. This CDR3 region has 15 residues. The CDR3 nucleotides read TGCGCCAGCAGCCCCGGGACAGGGGGGTACAATGAGCAGTTCTTC. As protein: CASSPGTGGYNEQFF.

CDR3 DNA sequence: TGTGCCAGTAGTGAAACAGGGCGCACTGAAGCTTTCTTT. Its protein product is CASSETGRTEAFF. The V gene is TRBV19, the J gene TRBJ1-1; tentative D call: TRBD1 (6 bases). V lost 5 bases and J 4 bases, leaving 11 bases between the germline ends. Germline CDR1 LNHDA, CDR2 SQIVND (reference sequence). The CDR3 length is 13 residues.

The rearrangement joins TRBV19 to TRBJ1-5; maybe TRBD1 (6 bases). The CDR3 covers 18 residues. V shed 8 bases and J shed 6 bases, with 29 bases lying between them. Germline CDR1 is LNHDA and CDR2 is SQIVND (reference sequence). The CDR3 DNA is TGTGCCAGTGGGGGTGAGGGGGGGCCAGTTGTCGGTACTCAGCCCCAGCATTTT. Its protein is CASGGEGGPVVGTQPQHF. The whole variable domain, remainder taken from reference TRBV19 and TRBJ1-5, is DGGITQSPKYLFRKEGQNVTLSCEQNLNHDAMYWYRQDPGQGLRLIYYSQIVNDFQKGDIAEGYSVSREKKESFPLTVTSAQKNPTAFYLCASGGEGGPVVGTQPQHFGDGTRLSIL.

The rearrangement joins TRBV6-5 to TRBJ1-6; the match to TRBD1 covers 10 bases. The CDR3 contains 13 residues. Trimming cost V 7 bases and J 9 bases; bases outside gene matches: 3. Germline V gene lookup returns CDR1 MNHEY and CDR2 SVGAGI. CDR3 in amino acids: CASIGTGVSPLHF. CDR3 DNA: TGTGCCAGCATAGGGACAGGGGTTTCACCCCTCCACTTT.

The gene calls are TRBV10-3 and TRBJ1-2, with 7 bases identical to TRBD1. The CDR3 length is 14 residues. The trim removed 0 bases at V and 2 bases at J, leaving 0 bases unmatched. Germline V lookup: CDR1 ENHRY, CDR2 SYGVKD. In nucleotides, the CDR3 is TGTGCCATCAGTGAGTCGACAGGGAACTATGGCTACACCTTC. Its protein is CAISESTGNYGYTF.

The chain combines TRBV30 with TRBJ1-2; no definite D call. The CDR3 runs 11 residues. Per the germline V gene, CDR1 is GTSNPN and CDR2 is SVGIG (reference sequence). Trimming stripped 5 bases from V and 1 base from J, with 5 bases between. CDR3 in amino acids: CAWSNNYGYTF. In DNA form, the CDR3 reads TGTGCCTGGTCTAATAACTATGGCTACACCTTC.

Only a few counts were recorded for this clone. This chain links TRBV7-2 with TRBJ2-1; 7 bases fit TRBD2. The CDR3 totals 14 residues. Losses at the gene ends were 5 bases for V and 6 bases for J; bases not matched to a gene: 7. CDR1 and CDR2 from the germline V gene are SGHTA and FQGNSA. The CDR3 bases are TGTGCCAGCAGCCCTAGCGGAAGGGTCAATGAGCAGTTCTTC. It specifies CASSPSGRVNEQFF.

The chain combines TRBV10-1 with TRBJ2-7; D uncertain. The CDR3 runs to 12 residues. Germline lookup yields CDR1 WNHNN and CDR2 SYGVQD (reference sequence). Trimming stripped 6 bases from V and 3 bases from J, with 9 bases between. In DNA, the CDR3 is TGCGCCAGCAGCCCCGACTTCTACGAGCAGTACTTC. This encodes CASSPDFYEQYF.